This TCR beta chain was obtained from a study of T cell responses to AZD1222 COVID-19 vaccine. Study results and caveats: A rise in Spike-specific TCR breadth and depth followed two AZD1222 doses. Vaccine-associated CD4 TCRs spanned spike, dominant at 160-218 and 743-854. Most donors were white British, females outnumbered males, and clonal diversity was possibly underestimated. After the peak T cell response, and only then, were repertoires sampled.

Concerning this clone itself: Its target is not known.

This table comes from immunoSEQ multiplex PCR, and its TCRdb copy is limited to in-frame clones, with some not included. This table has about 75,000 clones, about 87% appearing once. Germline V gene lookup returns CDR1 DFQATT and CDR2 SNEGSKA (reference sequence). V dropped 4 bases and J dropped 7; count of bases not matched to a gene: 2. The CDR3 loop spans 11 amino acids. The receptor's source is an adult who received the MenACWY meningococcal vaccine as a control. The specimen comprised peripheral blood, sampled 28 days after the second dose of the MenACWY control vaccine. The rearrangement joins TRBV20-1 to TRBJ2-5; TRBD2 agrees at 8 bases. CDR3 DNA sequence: TGCAGTGCTACCGGGGGGGGGACCCAGTACTTC. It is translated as CSATGGGTQYF.